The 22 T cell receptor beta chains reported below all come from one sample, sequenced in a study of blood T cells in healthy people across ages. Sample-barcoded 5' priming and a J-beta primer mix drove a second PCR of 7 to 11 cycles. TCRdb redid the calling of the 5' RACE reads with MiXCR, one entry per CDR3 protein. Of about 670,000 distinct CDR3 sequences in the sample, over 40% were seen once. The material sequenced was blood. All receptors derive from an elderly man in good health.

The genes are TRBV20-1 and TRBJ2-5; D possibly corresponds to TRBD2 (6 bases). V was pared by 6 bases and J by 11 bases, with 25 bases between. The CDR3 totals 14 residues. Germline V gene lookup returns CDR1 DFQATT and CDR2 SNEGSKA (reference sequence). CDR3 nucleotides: TGCAGTGCGACAGCGGGCCACTCGCGGAATGAGCAGTACTTC. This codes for CSATAGHSRNEQYF.

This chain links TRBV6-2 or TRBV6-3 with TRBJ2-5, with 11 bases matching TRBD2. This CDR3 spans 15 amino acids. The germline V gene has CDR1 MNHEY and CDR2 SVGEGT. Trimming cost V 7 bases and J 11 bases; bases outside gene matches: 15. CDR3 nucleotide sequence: TGTGCCAGCAAAGGCCAGACTAGCGGGAACTATGAGCAGTACTTC. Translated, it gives CASKGQTSGNYEQYF.

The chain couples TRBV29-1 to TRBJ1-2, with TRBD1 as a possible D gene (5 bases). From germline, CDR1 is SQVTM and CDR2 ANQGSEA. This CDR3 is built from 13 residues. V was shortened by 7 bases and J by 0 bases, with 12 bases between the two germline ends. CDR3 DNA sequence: TGCAGCGACGGACAAGGAACTAACTATGGCTACACCTTC. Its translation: CSDGQGTNYGYTF.

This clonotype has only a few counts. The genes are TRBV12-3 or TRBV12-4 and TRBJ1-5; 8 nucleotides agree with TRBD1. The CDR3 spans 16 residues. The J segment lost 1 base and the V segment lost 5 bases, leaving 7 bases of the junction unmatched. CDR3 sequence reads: CASSTLGQGSNQPQHF. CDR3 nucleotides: TGTGCCAGCAGTACCCTTGGACAGGGAAGCAATCAGCCCCAGCATTTT.

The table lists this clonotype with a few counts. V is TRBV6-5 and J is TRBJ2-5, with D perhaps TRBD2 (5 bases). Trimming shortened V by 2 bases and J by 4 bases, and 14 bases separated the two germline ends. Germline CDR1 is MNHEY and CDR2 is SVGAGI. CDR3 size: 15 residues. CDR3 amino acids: CASSYGGWNRETQYF. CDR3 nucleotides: TGTGCCAGCAGTTACGGAGGCTGGAATAGAGAGACCCAGTACTTC.

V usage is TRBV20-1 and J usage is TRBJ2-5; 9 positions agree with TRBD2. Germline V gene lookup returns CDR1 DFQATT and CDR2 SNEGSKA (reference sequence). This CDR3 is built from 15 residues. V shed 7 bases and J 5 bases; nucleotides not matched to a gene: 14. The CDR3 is CSVPGASGNLETQYF. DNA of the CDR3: TGCAGTGTTCCCGGGGCTAGCGGGAACTTGGAGACCCAGTACTTC.

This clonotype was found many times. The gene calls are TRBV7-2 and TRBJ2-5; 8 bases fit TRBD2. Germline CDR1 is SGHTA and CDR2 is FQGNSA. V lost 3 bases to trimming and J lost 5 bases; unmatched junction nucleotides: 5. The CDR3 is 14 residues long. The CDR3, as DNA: TGTGCCAGCAGCTTCGGGGGGGCCCAGGAGACCCAGTACTTC. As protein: CASSFGGAQETQYF.

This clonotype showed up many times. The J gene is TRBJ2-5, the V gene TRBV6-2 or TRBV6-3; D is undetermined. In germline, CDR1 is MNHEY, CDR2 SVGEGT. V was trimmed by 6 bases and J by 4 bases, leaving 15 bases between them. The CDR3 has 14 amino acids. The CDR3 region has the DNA TGTGCCAGCAGCAATACTACGTACCTAGAGACCCAGTACTTC. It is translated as CASSNTTYLETQYF.

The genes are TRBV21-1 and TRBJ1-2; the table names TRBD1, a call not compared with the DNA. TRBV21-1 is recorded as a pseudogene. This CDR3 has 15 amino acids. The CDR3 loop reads CASSSPEAGVYGYTF. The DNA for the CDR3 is TGTGCCAGCAGCTCTCCCGAGGCAGGGGTCTATGGCTACACCTTC.

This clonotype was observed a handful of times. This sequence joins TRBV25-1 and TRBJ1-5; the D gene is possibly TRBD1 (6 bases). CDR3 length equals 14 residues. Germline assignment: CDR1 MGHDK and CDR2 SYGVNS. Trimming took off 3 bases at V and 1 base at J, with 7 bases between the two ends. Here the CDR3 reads CASSDTGSNQPQHF. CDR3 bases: TGTGCCAGCAGTGACACAGGGAGCAATCAGCCCCAGCATTTT.

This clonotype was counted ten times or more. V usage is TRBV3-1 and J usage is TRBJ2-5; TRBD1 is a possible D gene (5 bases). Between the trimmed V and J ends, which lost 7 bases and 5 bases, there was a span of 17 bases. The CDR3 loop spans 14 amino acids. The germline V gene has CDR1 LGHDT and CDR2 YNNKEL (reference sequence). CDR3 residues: CASNMVGPRETQYF. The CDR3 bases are TGTGCCAGCAATATGGTGGGGCCCCGGGAGACCCAGTACTTC.

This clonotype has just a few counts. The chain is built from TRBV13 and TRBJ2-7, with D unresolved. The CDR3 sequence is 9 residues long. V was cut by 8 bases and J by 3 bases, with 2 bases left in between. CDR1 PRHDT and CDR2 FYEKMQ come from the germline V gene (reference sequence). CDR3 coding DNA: TGTGCCAGCCTCTACGAGCAGTACTTC. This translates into CASLYEQYF.

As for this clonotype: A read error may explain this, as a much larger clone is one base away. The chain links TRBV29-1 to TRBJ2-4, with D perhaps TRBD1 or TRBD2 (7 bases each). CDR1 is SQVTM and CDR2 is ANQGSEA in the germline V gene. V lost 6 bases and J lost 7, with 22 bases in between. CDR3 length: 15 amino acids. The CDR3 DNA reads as TGCAGCGTCCTCCCGGCAGGGGGAGGGTCGAACATTCAGTACTTC. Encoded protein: CSVLPAGGGSNIQYF.

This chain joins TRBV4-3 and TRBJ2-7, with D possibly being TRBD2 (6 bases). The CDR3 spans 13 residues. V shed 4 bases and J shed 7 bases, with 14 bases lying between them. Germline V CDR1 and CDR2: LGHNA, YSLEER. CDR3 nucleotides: TGCGCCAGCAGCCTAACTACTAGCCGAGAGCAGTACTTC. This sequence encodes CASSLTTSREQYF.

This CDR3 reads CSARDPLTSGYNEQYF. The CDR3 bases are TGCAGTGCTAGAGATCCCCTTACTAGCGGTTACAATGAGCAGTACTTC. The chain uses TRBV20-1 and TRBJ2-5; 8 bases are shared with TRBD2. CDR1 and CDR2 from the germline V gene are DFQATT and SNEGSKA (reference sequence). The V gene end was trimmed by 0 bases and the J gene end by 11 bases; junction bases not matched to a gene: 17. This CDR3 spans 16 amino acids.

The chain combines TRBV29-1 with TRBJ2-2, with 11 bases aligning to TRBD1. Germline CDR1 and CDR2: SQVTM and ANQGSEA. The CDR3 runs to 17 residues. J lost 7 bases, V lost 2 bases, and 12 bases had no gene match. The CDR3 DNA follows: TGCAGCGTTGAATCTACCGGACAGGGGGCGCGCGGCGGGGAGCTGTTTTTT. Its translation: CSVESTGQGARGGELFF.

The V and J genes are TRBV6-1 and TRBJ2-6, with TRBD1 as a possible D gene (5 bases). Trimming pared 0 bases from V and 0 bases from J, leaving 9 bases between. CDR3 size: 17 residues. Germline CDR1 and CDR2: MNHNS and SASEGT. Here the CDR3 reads CASSEARQSSGANVLTF. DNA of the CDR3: TGTGCCAGCAGTGAAGCGCGACAGAGCTCTGGGGCCAACGTCCTGACTTTC.

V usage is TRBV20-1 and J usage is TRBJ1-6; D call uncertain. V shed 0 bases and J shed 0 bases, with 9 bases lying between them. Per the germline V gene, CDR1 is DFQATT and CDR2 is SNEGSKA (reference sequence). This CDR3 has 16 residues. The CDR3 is CSARDERSSYNSPLHF. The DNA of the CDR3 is TGCAGTGCTAGAGATGAGCGCAGCTCCTATAATTCACCCCTCCACTTT.

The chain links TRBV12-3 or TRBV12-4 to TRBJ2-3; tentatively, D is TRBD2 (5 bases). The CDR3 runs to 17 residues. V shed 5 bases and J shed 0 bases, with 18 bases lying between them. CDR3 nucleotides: TGTGCCAGCAGTCTACGCGAAGGGAGATTTAGCACAGATACGCAGTATTTT. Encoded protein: CASSLREGRFSTDTQYF.

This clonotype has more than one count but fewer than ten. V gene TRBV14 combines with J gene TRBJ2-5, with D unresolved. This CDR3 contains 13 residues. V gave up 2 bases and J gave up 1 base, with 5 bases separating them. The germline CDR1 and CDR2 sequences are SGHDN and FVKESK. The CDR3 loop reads CASSQIRQETQYF. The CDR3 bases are TGTGCCAGCAGCCAAATTCGCCAAGAGACCCAGTACTTC.

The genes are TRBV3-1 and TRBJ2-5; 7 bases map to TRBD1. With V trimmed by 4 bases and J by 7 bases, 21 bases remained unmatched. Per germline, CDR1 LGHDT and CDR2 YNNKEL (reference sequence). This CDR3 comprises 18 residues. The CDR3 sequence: CASSRRQGGPYSDGTQYF. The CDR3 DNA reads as TGTGCCAGCAGCCGGCGACAGGGTGGACCCTACTCTGATGGGACCCAGTACTTC.

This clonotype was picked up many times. CDR3 protein: CASSLAGESTNEQYF. The DNA of the CDR3 is TGCGCCAGCAGCTTAGCGGGGGAGTCGACCAATGAGCAGTACTTC. This chain uses TRBV5-1 with TRBJ2-7, with 8 positions matching TRBD2. With V trimmed by 2 bases and J by 7 bases, 11 bases remained unmatched. CDR1 SGHRS and CDR2 YFSETQ come from the germline V gene. This CDR3 region has 15 residues.